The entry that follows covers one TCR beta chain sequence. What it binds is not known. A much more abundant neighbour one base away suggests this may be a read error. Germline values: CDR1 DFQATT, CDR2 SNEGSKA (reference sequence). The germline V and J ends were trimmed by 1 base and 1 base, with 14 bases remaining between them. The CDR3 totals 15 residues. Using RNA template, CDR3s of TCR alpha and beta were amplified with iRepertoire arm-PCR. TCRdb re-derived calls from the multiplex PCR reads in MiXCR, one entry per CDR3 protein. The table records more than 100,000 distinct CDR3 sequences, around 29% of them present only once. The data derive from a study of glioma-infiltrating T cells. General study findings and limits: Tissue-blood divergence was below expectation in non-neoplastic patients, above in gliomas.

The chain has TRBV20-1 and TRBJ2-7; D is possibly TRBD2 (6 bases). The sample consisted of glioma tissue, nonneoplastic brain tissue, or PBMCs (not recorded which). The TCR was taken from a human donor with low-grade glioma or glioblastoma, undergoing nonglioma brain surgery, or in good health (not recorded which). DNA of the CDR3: TGCAGTGCTAGAGGTCAGGGCGGGGTGTCCTACGAGCAGTACTTC. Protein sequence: CSARGQGGVSYEQYF.